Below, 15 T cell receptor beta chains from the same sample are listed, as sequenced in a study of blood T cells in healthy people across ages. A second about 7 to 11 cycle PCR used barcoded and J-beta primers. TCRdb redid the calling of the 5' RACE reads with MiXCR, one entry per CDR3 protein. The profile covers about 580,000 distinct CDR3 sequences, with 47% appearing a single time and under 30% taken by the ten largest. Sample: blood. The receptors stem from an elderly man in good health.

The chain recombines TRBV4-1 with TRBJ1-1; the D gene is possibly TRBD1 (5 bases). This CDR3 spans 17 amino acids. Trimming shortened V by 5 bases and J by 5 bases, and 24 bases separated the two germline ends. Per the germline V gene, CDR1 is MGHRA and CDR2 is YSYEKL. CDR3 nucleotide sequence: TGCGCCAGCAGCACCCCCCAGGGACCCCTAAAGCGGACTGAAGCTTTCTTT. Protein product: CASSTPQGPLKRTEAFF.

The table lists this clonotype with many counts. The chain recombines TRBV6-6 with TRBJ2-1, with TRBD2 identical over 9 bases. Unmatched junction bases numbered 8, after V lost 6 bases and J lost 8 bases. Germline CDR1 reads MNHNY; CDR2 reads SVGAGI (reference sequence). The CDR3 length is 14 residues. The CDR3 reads CASRRGGAGDEQFF. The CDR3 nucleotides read TGTGCCAGCAGGCGCGGGGGGGCCGGTGATGAGCAGTTCTTC.

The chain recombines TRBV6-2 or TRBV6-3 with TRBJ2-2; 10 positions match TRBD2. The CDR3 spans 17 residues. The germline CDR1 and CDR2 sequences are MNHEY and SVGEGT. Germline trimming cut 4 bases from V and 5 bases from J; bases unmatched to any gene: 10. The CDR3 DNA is TGTGCCAGCAGTTCCCCCCTAGCGGGGGTGGGGACCGGGGAGCTGTTTTTT. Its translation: CASSSPLAGVGTGELFF.

The CDR3 region is CASIPGEAFF. Written as DNA, the CDR3 is TGTGCCAGCATCCCAGGAGAAGCTTTCTTT. The rearrangement links TRBV7-9 to TRBJ1-1, with unresolved D. V lost 7 bases, J lost 8 bases, and 8 bases lay in between. The germline V gene encodes CDR1 SEHNR and CDR2 FQNEAQ (reference sequence). The CDR3 consists of 10 residues.

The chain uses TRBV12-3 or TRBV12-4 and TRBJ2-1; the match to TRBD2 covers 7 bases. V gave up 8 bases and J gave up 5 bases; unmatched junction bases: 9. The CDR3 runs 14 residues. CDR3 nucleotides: TGTGCCAGCCACAGACGAGCGGGGAACAATGAGCAGTTCTTC. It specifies CASHRRAGNNEQFF.

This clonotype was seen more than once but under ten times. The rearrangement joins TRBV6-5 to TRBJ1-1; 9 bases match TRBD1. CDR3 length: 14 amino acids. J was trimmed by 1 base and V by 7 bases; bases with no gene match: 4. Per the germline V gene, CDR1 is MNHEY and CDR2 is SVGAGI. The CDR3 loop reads CASTKDRGNTEAFF. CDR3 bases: TGTGCCAGCACCAAGGACAGGGGGAACACTGAAGCTTTCTTT.

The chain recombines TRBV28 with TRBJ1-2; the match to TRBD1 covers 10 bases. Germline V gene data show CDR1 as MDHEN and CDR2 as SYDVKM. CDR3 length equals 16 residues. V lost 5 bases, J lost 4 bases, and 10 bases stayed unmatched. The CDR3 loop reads CASSEGTGELGYGYTF. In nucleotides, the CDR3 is TGTGCCAGCAGTGAAGGGACAGGGGAATTGGGCTATGGCTACACCTTC.

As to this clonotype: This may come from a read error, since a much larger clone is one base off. This CDR3 reads CANGSEFYGYTF. The CDR3 bases are TGTGCCAACGGCTCCGAGTTCTATGGCTACACCTTC. The chain uses TRBV6-6 and TRBJ1-2; D is undetermined. CDR1 MNHNY and CDR2 SVGAGI come from the germline V gene (reference sequence). CDR3 length: 12 amino acids. V lost 10 bases to trimming and J lost 4 bases, with 13 bases between them.

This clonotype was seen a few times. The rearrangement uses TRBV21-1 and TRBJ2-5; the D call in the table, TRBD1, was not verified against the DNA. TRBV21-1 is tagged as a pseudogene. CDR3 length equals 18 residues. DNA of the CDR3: TGTGCCAGCAGCAAACCGCTCATCCCGACAGGGTCGGGAGAGACCCAGTACTTC. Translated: CASSKPLIPTGSGETQYF.

CDR3 sequence: CSAGTGGLGGYTF. CDR3 DNA: TGCAGCGCGGGGACAGGGGGCCTCGGGGGCTACACCTTC. J is TRBJ1-2 and V is TRBV29-1; 12 nucleotides match TRBD1. The germline V gene has CDR1 SQVTM and CDR2 ANQGSEA. The CDR3 length is 13 residues. The ends lost 7 bases at V and 8 bases at J; junction bases unmatched: 8. Together with reference TRBV29-1 and TRBJ1-2, the CDR3 gives the full variable domain: SAVISQKPSRDICQRGTSLTIQCQVDSQVTMMFWYRQQPGQSLTLIATANQGSEATYESGFVIDKFPISRPNLTFSTLTVSNMSPEDSSIYLCSAGTGGLGGYTFGSGTRLTVV.

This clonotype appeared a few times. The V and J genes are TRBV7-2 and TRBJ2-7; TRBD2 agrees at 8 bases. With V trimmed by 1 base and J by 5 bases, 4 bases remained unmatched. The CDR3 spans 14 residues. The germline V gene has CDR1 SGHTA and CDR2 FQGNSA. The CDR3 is CASSLGTSFDEQYF. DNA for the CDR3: TGTGCCAGCAGCTTAGGGACTAGCTTCGACGAGCAGTACTTC.

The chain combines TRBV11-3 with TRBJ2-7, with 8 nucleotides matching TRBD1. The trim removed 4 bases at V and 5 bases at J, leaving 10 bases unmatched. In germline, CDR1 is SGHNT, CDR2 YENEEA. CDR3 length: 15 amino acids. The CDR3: CASSSQGQGGHEQYF. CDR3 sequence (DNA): TGTGCCAGCAGCTCCCAAGGACAGGGTGGCCACGAGCAGTACTTC.

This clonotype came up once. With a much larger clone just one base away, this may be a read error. Here the CDR3 reads CASSRLQDQNIQYF. The CDR3, as DNA: TGTGCCAGCAGCCGCCTTCAGGACCAAAACATTCAGTACTTC. The gene calls are TRBV6-5 and TRBJ2-4; D unresolved. Germline V lookup: CDR1 MNHEY, CDR2 SVGAGI. The CDR3 length is 14 residues. Deletions cut 6 bases from V and 5 bases from J, with 14 bases between.

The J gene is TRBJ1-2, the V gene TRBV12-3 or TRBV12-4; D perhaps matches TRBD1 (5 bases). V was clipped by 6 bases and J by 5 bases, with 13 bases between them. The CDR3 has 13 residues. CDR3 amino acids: CASRRGPSYGYTF. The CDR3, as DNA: TGTGCCAGCAGGCGGGGACCGTCATATGGCTACACCTTC.

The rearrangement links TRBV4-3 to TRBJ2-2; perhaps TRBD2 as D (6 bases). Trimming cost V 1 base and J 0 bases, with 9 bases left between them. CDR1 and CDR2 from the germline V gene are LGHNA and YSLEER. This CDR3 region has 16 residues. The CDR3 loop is CASSQAGDTNTGELFF. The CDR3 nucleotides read TGCGCCAGCAGCCAAGCGGGAGATACGAACACCGGGGAGCTGTTTTTT.